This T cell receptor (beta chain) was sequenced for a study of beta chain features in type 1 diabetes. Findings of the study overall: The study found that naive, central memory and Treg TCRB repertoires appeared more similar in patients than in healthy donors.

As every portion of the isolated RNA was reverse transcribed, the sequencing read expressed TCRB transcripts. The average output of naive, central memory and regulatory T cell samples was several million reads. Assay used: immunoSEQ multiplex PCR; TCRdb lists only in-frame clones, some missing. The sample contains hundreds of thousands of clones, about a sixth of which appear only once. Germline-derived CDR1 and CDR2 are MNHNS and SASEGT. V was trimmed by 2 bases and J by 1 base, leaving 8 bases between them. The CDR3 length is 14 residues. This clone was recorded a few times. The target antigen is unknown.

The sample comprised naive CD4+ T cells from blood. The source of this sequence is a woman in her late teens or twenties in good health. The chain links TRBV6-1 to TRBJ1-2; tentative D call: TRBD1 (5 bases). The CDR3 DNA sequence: TGTGCCAGCAGTGAACCAGGACATAACTATGGCTACACCTTC. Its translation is CASSEPGHNYGYTF.